Listed here are 15 T cell receptor beta chains from one sample, sequenced in a study of control samples from healthy donors and cancer patients. This table comes from immunoSEQ multiplex PCR, and its TCRdb copy is limited to in-frame clones, with some not included. This table has some 150,000 clones, 91% appearing once. The sample consisted of blood. These receptor sequences come from a woman aged 25-40 years in good health.

The rearrangement links TRBV13 to TRBJ1-2, with D hard to call. CDR3 size: 12 residues. V gave up 0 bases and J gave up 6 bases, with 5 bases separating them. Germline V gene data show CDR1 as PRHDT and CDR2 as FYEKMQ (reference sequence). The CDR3 nucleotides are TGTGCCAGCAGCTTAGGGGGAGATGGCTACACCTTC. The encoded protein is CASSLGGDGYTF.

This clone has more than one count but fewer than ten. The gene calls are TRBV9 and TRBJ2-5; the match to TRBD2 covers 8 bases. The ends lost 2 bases at V and 3 bases at J; junction bases unmatched: 0. Germline CDR1 and CDR2: SGDLS and YYNGEE. There are 13 residues in the CDR3. As DNA, the CDR3 is TGTGCCAGCAGCGTTAGCGGGGAAGAGACCCAGTACTTC. The encoded protein is CASSVSGEETQYF.

This clone occurred once. The chain employs TRBV6-4 and TRBJ1-2; 9 nucleotides align to TRBD1. CDR3 length equals 14 residues. In germline, CDR1 is MRHNA, CDR2 SNTAGT. Trimming at V came to 5 bases and at J to 4 bases, leaving 5 bases not matched to a gene. CDR3 sequence (DNA): TGTGCCAGCAGTACCGGACAGGGGCCCTATGGCTACACCTTC. Protein: CASSTGQGPYGYTF.

The rearrangement uses TRBV6-4 and TRBJ1-5, with D hard to call. This CDR3 has 11 amino acids. Per the germline V gene, CDR1 is MRHNA and CDR2 is SNTAGT. With 4 bases removed from V and 4 bases from J, the gap between germline ends came to 2 bases. The CDR3: CASSGNQPQHF. The CDR3 nucleotides are TGTGCCAGCAGTGGAAATCAGCCCCAGCATTTT.

On this clone: This same CDR3 is encoded by further DNA sequences in the sample. The chain uses TRBV6-5 and TRBJ1-5; 7 bases align to TRBD1. This CDR3 has 14 residues. Trimming cost V 2 bases and J 2 bases; bases outside gene matches: 0. The V gene's germline CDR1 is MNHEY and CDR2 SVGAGI. The CDR3 sequence: CASSYGQGNQPQHF. CDR3 sequence (DNA): TGTGCCAGCAGTTACGGACAGGGCAATCAGCCCCAGCATTTT.

This chain links TRBV18 with TRBJ1-2, with D possibly matching TRBD1 (5 bases). The V end lost 5 bases, the J end lost 0 bases, and 19 bases lay between the germline ends. The CDR3 spans 17 residues. Germline CDR1 and CDR2: KGHSH and LQKENI. The CDR3 loop is CASSISRPGTSNYGYTF. The CDR3, as DNA: TGTGCCAGCTCAATATCCCGGCCCGGGACCTCTAACTATGGCTACACCTTC. The full variable domain, with the rest looked up from reference TRBV18 and TRBJ1-2, is NAGVMQNPRHLVRRRGQEARLRCSPMKGHSHVYWYRQLPEEGLKFMVYLQKENIIDESGMPKERFSAEFPKEGPSILRIQQVVRGDSAAYFCASSISRPGTSNYGYTFGSGTRLTVV.

This clone was seen only once. This chain joins TRBV7-8 and TRBJ2-1; TRBD2 matches at 10 bases. V lost 5 bases, J lost 7 bases, and 11 bases stayed unmatched. CDR1 and CDR2 from the germline V gene are SGHVS and FQNEAQ. This CDR3 contains 16 residues. Here the CDR3 reads CASSGAAGGPDNEQFF. In DNA, the CDR3 is TGTGCCAGCAGCGGGGCAGCGGGGGGGCCAGATAATGAGCAGTTCTTC.

The chain has TRBV29-1 and TRBJ2-1; 8 bases agree with TRBD1. Germline lookup yields CDR1 SQVTM and CDR2 ANQGSEA. V lost 5 bases and J lost 0; bases outside the gene matches: 3. CDR3 length: 14 amino acids. The CDR3 protein is CSVRTGSSYNEQFF. CDR3 sequence (DNA): TGCAGCGTTCGGACAGGGAGCTCCTACAATGAGCAGTTCTTC.

This sequence joins TRBV6-2 or TRBV6-3 and TRBJ1-1; 8 nucleotides line up with TRBD1. The CDR3 extends over 15 amino acids. Germline V gene lookup returns CDR1 MNHEY and CDR2 SVGEGT. V lost 4 bases and J lost 5; bases outside the gene matches: 9. As DNA, the CDR3 is TGTGCCAGCAGTTTTCCCCCCCAGGGGGCGACTGAAGCTTTCTTT. Translated: CASSFPPQGATEAFF.

The chain is built from TRBV28 and TRBJ1-2, with TRBD1 as a possible D gene (5 bases). V lost 6 bases, J lost 5 bases, and 10 bases lay in between. The germline gives CDR1 MDHEN, CDR2 SYDVKM. The CDR3 consists of 12 residues. DNA of the CDR3: TGTGCCAGCAGCCGCCAGGGTTATGGCTACACCTTC. Translating it yields CASSRQGYGYTF.

The chain couples TRBV6-5 to TRBJ1-1, with TRBD1 identical over 10 bases. Unmatched junction bases numbered 3, after V lost 5 bases and J lost 0 bases. Germline V gene lookup returns CDR1 MNHEY and CDR2 SVGAGI. The CDR3 sequence is 15 residues long. The CDR3 spells CASSKTGGMNTEAFF. As DNA, the CDR3 is TGTGCCAGCAGTAAGACAGGGGGCATGAACACTGAAGCTTTCTTT.

This chain uses TRBV7-8 with TRBJ2-3; D is undetermined. Trimming pared 5 bases from V and 3 bases from J, leaving 9 bases between. The germline gives CDR1 SGHVS, CDR2 FQNEAQ. The CDR3 covers 13 residues. In DNA, the CDR3 is TGTGCCAGCAGCCCCGACACTACAGATACGCAGTATTTT. Its translation is CASSPDTTDTQYF.

The rearrangement uses TRBV27 and TRBJ2-7, with a tentative D call TRBD1 (6 bases). Germline V gene data show CDR1 as MNHEY and CDR2 as SMNVEV (reference sequence). The V end was cut by 6 bases, the J end by 0 bases, with 9 bases between. The CDR3 spans 13 residues. CDR3 region: CASSRDTSYEQYF. The CDR3 DNA sequence: TGTGCCAGCAGCCGGGACACCTCCTACGAGCAGTACTTC.

This chain connects TRBV12-3 or TRBV12-4 to TRBJ1-1, with no clear D. This CDR3 has 13 amino acids. V lost 4 bases and J 1 base, leaving 7 bases between the germline ends. CDR3 nucleotides: TGTGCCAGCAGTTCATACACGAACACTGAAGCTTTCTTT. Protein: CASSSYTNTEAFF.

V and J are TRBV7-2 and TRBJ2-1; D is perhaps TRBD2 (7 bases). The CDR3 runs 15 residues. Germline-derived CDR1 and CDR2 are SGHTA and FQGNSA. Trimming removed 0 bases from V and 5 bases from J, with 11 bases in between. The CDR3 is CASSLAGGRDNEQFF. In nucleotides, the CDR3 is TGTGCCAGCAGCTTAGCGGGGGGGCGGGACAATGAGCAGTTCTTC.